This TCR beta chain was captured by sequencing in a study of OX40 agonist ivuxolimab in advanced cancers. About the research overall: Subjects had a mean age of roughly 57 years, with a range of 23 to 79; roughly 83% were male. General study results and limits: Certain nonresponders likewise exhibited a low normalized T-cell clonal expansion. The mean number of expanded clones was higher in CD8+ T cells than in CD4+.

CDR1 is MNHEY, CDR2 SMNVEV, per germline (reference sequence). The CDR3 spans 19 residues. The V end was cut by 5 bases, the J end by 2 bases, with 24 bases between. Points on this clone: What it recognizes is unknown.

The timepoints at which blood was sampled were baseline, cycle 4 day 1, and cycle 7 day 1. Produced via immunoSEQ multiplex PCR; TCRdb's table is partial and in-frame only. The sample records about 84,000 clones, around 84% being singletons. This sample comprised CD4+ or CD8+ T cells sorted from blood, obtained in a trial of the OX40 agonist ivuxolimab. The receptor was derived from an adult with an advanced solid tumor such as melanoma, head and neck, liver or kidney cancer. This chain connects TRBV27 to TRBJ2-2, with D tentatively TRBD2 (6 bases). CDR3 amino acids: CASSPLLQGGLFNTGELFF. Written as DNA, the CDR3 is TGTGCCAGCAGTCCACTCCTGCAGGGAGGTCTTTTTAACACCGGGGAGCTGTTTTTT.